This T cell receptor (beta chain) stems from a study of cytotoxic CD8 clonotypes in ibrutinib-treated CLL. The CDR3 extends over 13 amino acids. The germline gives CDR1 MDHEN, CDR2 SYDVKM. The V gene lost 6 bases and the J gene lost 6 bases, with 14 bases spanning the gap. Libraries were prepared by immunoSEQ multiplex PCR; TCRdb keeps only in-frame clonotypes and omits some of them. The data hold some 150,000 clones, with roughly 77% observed a single time. The sequence was collected from a human donor with chronic lymphocytic leukemia. The sample consisted of PBMCs, taken after 12 months of ibrutinib treatment. The gene calls are TRBV28 and TRBJ1-1; D is ambiguous. The CDR3 protein is CASRGRVLPEAFF. The CDR3 DNA follows: TGTGCCAGCAGGGGAAGGGTTTTACCTGAAGCTTTCTTT.